This is a list of T cell receptor beta chains from one sample in a study of blood T cell repertoires in COVID-19. Libraries were prepared by immunoSEQ multiplex PCR; TCRdb keeps only in-frame clonotypes and omits some of them. The sample has hundreds of thousands of clones, about 85% seen once. The sample was PBMCs or T cells enriched from blood (not recorded which). The receptors originated from a woman between 18 and 30 years old with acute COVID-19. Both conserved end residues are part of each CDR3. D genes are given only for firm matches. Size is stated for part of the rows, as once, few or many counts, or as a class when the clone is expanded.

V,J,length,D,size,CDR3,DNA
TRBV6-5,TRBJ1-4,14,TRBD1,few,CASSRTGGSEKLFF,TGTGCCAGCAGCCGCACAGGGGGCAGTGAAAAACTGTTTTTT
TRBV5-1,TRBJ2-7,14,-,once,CASSLVSGSYEQYF,TGCGCCAGCAGCTTGGTCTCAGGGTCCTACGAGCAGTACTTC
TRBV9,TRBJ1-4,16,TRBD1,-,CASSVSPGQGNEKLFF,TGTGCCAGCAGCGTATCCCCGGGACAGGGAAATGAAAAACTGTTTTTT
TRBV5-5,TRBJ1-1,15,TRBD1,-,CASSGGDSLNTEAFF,TGTGCCAGCAGCGGTGGGGACAGTTTAAACACTGAAGCTTTCTTT
TRBV30,TRBJ2-3,12,-,-,CAWSRQDQTQYF,TGTGCCTGGAGCAGACAGGACCAAACGCAGTATTTT
TRBV7-6,TRBJ2-1,15,-,-,CASSSGAQGMNEQFF,TGTGCCAGCAGTTCAGGGGCGCAGGGGATGAATGAGCAGTTCTTC
TRBV2,TRBJ1-2,13,-,-,CASSERQVYGYTF,TGTGCCAGCAGTGAACGTCAGGTCTATGGCTACACCTTC
TRBV7-8,TRBJ2-2,15,TRBD2,-,CASSLAGTSGGELFF,TGTGCCAGCAGCTTAGCCGGGACTAGTGGAGGGGAGCTGTTTTTT
TRBV12-3/TRBV12-4,TRBJ1-2,13,-,-,CASSFRGQYGYTF,TGTGCCAGCAGTTTTAGGGGACAATATGGCTACACCTTC
TRBV27,TRBJ2-7,14,TRBD2,-,CASSPGLAGIEQYF,TGTGCCAGCAGCCCGGGACTAGCGGGAATCGAGCAGTACTTC
TRBV3-1/TRBV3-2,TRBJ1-1,14,-,-,CASSHRALDTEAFF,TGTGCCAGCAGCCATCGCGCCCTTGACACTGAAGCTTTCTTT
TRBV27,TRBJ1-4,12,TRBD1,-,CASKTGTEKLFF,TGTGCCAGCAAGACAGGGACGGAAAAACTGTTTTTT
TRBV6-5,TRBJ1-1,12,-,-,CASSYGQTEAFF,TGTGCCAGCAGTTACGGGCAGACTGAAGCTTTCTTT
TRBV7-2,TRBJ2-1,18,TRBD2,once,CASSLGPWEGSSYNEQFF,TGTGCCAGCAGCTTAGGCCCATGGGAGGGGAGCTCCTACAATGAGCAGTTCTTC
TRBV19,TRBJ2-5,16,TRBD1,-,CASSIDLGTGVETQYF,TGTGCCAGTAGTATAGATCTCGGGACAGGGGTGGAGACCCAGTACTTC
TRBV28,TRBJ2-5,13,-,-,CASSRPGEETQYF,TGTGCCAGCAGTCGGCCGGGGGAAGAGACCCAGTACTTC
TRBV27,TRBJ1-1,13,-,-,CATAPGGSTEAFF,TGTGCCACCGCACCGGGGGGAAGTACTGAAGCTTTCTTT
TRBV6-5,TRBJ1-5,15,TRBD1,-,CASNQGTGTGQPQHF,TGTGCCAGCAACCAGGGGACAGGGACCGGCCAGCCCCAGCATTTT
TRBV6-5,TRBJ1-2,14,TRBD1,-,CASSYLQGNYGYTF,TGTGCCAGCAGTTACTTACAGGGGAACTATGGCTACACCTTC
TRBV12-2,TRBJ1-5,18,-,-,CASRRTGQGGMGNQPQHF,TGTGCAAGTCGCCGCACGGGACAGGGGGGGATGGGCAATCAGCCCCAGCATTTT
TRBV20-1,TRBJ1-3,15,TRBD1,few,CSASSPGTAGNTIYF,TGCAGTGCTAGTTCGCCAGGGACAGCTGGAAACACCATATATTTT
TRBV19,TRBJ1-5,14,-,-,CASTLGQSNQPQHF,TGTGCCAGTACCCTCGGACAGTCCAATCAGCCCCAGCATTTT
TRBV21-1,TRBJ1-6,14,-,-,CASSTRDSNSPLHF,TGTGCCAGCAGCACTCGGGACAGTAATTCACCCCTCCACTTT
TRBV9,TRBJ1-4,13,-,-,CASSAGAAEKLFF,TGTGCCAGCAGCGCTGGGGCTGCTGAAAAACTGTTTTTT
TRBV5-1,TRBJ1-1,13,-,-,CASKSQGNTEAFF,TGCGCCAGCAAAAGTCAGGGGAACACTGAAGCTTTCTTT
TRBV10-2,TRBJ2-7,15,TRBD1,-,CASSDPTGGGYEQYF,TGCGCCAGCAGTGACCCGACAGGGGGCGGGTACGAGCAGTACTTC
TRBV30,TRBJ2-7,15,TRBD2,few,CAWSPGLAGTYEQYF,TGTGCCTGGAGTCCCGGACTAGCGGGTACCTACGAGCAGTACTTC
TRBV28,TRBJ1-5,12,-,-,CASSSGLQPQHF,TGTGCCAGCAGTTCAGGGTTACAGCCCCAGCATTTT
TRBV5-1,TRBJ2-2,16,-,-,CASSDGQIANTGELFF,TGCGCCAGCAGCGACGGACAGATCGCGAACACCGGGGAGCTGTTTTTT
TRBV19,TRBJ2-1,16,TRBD2,-,CASSSRGSGGINEQFF,TGTGCCAGTAGTTCCCGTGGTAGCGGGGGGATAAATGAGCAGTTCTTC
TRBV7-9,TRBJ2-5,15,TRBD1,-,CASSLDFTGGETQYF,TGTGCCAGCAGCTTAGACTTTACAGGGGGAGAGACCCAGTACTTC
TRBV20-1,TRBJ2-7,10,-,-,CSAGNYEQYF,TGCAGTGCCGGGAATTACGAGCAGTACTTC
TRBV10-3,TRBJ1-1,12,-,once,CATTGSNTEAFF,TGTGCCACGACAGGATCGAACACTGAAGCTTTCTTT